Below are 27 T cell receptor beta chains sequenced from a single sample in a study of T cell repertoires in cytomegalovirus infection (dated by TCRdb to about 2019). The listed sequencing device is Illumina HiSeq 1500. TCRdb reprocessed the public reads (quality trimming at Q25 with fastp, clone calling with MiXCR) and kept in-frame beta chains. Every entry covers one CDR3 protein and lists the most common genes and DNA from its rows. The sample table shows around 440,000 distinct CDR3 sequences, and approximately 11% are seen once. Roughly a tenth of the sample is taken by the ten largest. The specimen was PBMCs. The origin of the receptors is a human donor in good health (CMV status not recorded). Some clones in this sample may be carry-over from other donors' samples.

This clonotype came up many times. The chain has TRBV25-1 and TRBJ2-5, with a possible D match to TRBD1 (5 bases). This CDR3 has 14 residues. V dropped 1 base and J dropped 4 bases, with 10 bases sitting between them. Germline CDR1 reads MGHDK; CDR2 reads SYGVNS. The CDR3 DNA is TGTGCCAGCAGTGAATGGGGCAGTACAGAGACCCAGTACTTC. This gives the protein CASSEWGSTETQYF.

Ten or more counts support this clonotype. V and J are TRBV20-1 and TRBJ2-1; D uncertain. The CDR3 has 11 amino acids. Germline-derived CDR1 and CDR2 are DFQATT and SNEGSKA (reference sequence). Trimming shortened V by 5 bases and J by 7 bases, and 9 bases separated the two germline ends. The CDR3 bases are TGCAGTGCTCGTAGCATGAATGAGCAGTTCTTC. Its protein is CSARSMNEQFF.

The chain is built from TRBV28 and TRBJ1-1, with 9 bases lining up with TRBD1. Germline CDR1 reads MDHEN; CDR2 reads SYDVKM. This CDR3 contains 15 residues. The V and J ends lost 2 bases and 4 bases, in that order; junction bases with no gene match: 5. CDR3 nucleotides: TGTGCCAGCAGTTTAACGGGACAGGGAGGCACTGAAGCTTTCTTT. This encodes CASSLTGQGGTEAFF. The variable domain in full, completed from reference TRBV28 and TRBJ1-1, reads DVKVTQSSRYLVKRTGEKVFLECVQDMDHENMFWYRQDPGLGLRLIYFSYDVKMKEKGDIPEGYSVSREKKERFSLILESASTNQTSMYLCASSLTGQGGTEAFFGQGTRLTVV.

This clonotype was observed a few times. The V and J genes are TRBV27 and TRBJ2-2; D may match TRBD1 or TRBD2 (5 bases each). This CDR3 has 14 residues. The V gene's germline CDR1 is MNHEY and CDR2 SMNVEV (reference sequence). Trimming left V 0 bases short and J 6 bases short, with 8 bases between. Here the CDR3 DNA reads TGTGCCAGCAGTTTATCGTGGGGACCCGGGGAGCTGTTTTTT. Protein sequence: CASSLSWGPGELFF.

In this sample, this clonotype turned up many times. The chain couples TRBV7-9 to TRBJ2-1, with D possibly being TRBD1 or TRBD2 (5 bases each). Trimming shortened V by 4 bases and J by 9 bases, and 10 bases separated the two germline ends. In germline, CDR1 is SEHNR, CDR2 FQNEAQ (reference sequence). This CDR3 has 12 amino acids. CDR3 in amino acids: CASSSPGSEQFF. CDR3 bases: TGTGCCAGCAGCTCGCCAGGGAGTGAGCAGTTCTTC.

The chain recombines TRBV29-1 with TRBJ2-7; no reliable D call. Trimming stripped 5 bases from V and 2 bases from J, with 10 bases between. Germline V gives CDR1 SQVTM, CDR2 ANQGSEA. The CDR3 contains 12 residues. The CDR3 protein is CSVSTRPYEQYF. The CDR3 DNA sequence: TGCAGCGTTTCGACAAGGCCCTACGAGCAGTACTTC.

The rearrangement links TRBV4-2 to TRBJ2-7, with 9 bases identical to TRBD2. Trimming cost V 0 bases and J 4 bases; bases outside gene matches: 7. Looked up from germline, CDR1 is LGHNA and CDR2 is YNFKEQ. The CDR3 spans 16 residues. The CDR3 DNA is TGTGCCAGCAGCCAAGATGCGGGGGGGCCTCTTTACGAGCAGTACTTC. Its protein is CASSQDAGGPLYEQYF.

With regard to this clonotype: A much larger clone sits a single nucleotide away, making a read error possible. The V and J genes are TRBV11-2 and TRBJ2-7; 10 nucleotides match TRBD1. The length of the CDR3 is 14 residues. Germline CDR1 is SGHAT and CDR2 is FQNNGV. Here the CDR3 reads CACSLGTGEYEQYF. The CDR3 coding sequence is TGTGCCTGCAGCTTGGGGACAGGGGAATACGAGCAGTACTTC.

The sample holds a few counts of this clonotype. The chain employs TRBV20-1 and TRBJ2-7; the match to TRBD2 covers 11 bases. Germline V lookup: CDR1 DFQATT, CDR2 SNEGSKA (reference sequence). V lost 5 bases to trimming and J lost 3 bases; unmatched junction nucleotides: 9. CDR3 size: 15 residues. CDR3 nucleotide sequence: TGCAGTGCTTACTCATGGACTAGCGGGCGCTACGAGCAGTACTTC. Amino acid sequence: CSAYSWTSGRYEQYF.

This chain uses TRBV10-3 with TRBJ2-1; 8 nucleotides agree with TRBD2. The junction had 5 bases not matched to a gene; V was cut back by 4 bases and J by 9 bases. This CDR3 contains 13 residues. Germline V gives CDR1 ENHRY, CDR2 SYGVKD. The CDR3 is CAISGHGGGEQFF. The CDR3 bases are TGTGCCATCAGTGGGCACGGGGGGGGTGAGCAGTTCTTC.

The CDR3 bases are TGCAGTGCTAGAGTTTGGCCAGCTAATGAAAAACTGTTTTTT. Its translation is CSARVWPANEKLFF. The chain recombines TRBV20-1 with TRBJ1-4, with no clear D. The germline V gene encodes CDR1 DFQATT and CDR2 SNEGSKA (reference sequence). The CDR3 is 14 residues long. V shed 1 base and J shed 3 bases, with 9 bases lying between them.

This clonotype has at least ten counts. The chain combines TRBV10-3 with TRBJ1-5; D is unclear. CDR3 size: 13 residues. Trimming took off 10 bases at V and 3 bases at J, with 13 bases between the two ends. Germline lookup yields CDR1 ENHRY and CDR2 SYGVKD. The CDR3 coding sequence is TGTGCCACCGTGTCAGGCCTCAATCAGCCCCAGCATTTT. Encoded protein: CATVSGLNQPQHF.

This clonotype was found many times. The chain joins TRBV7-9 to TRBJ2-5, with TRBD2 identical over 8 bases. Germline trimming cut 5 bases from V and 3 bases from J; bases unmatched to any gene: 2. Germline CDR1 and CDR2: SEHNR and FQNEAQ (reference sequence). CDR3 length equals 13 residues. In DNA form, the CDR3 reads TGTGCCAGCAGCGTTAGCGGGGAAGAGACCCAGTACTTC. Translating it yields CASSVSGEETQYF.

This clonotype was seen a handful of times. The rearrangement uses TRBV2 and TRBJ2-2; 10 positions match TRBD2. Germline lookup yields CDR1 SNHLY and CDR2 FYNNEI. Losses at the gene ends were 5 bases for V and 3 bases for J; bases not matched to a gene: 3. The CDR3 consists of 15 residues. The chain's CDR3 is CASSPSGSYTGELFF. The CDR3 DNA sequence: TGTGCCAGCAGTCCTAGCGGGAGCTACACCGGGGAGCTGTTTTTT. Combining the CDR3 with reference TRBV2 and TRBJ2-2 gives the whole variable domain EPEVTQTPSHQVTQMGQEVILRCVPISNHLYFYWYRQILGQKVEFLVSFYNNEISEKSEIFDDQFSVERPDGSNFTLKIRSTKLEDSAMYFCASSPSGSYTGELFFGEGSRLTVL.

In its sample, this clonotype was seen many times. CDR3 sequence reads: CASIRASPSYEQYF. The CDR3 DNA reads as TGTGCCAGCATCCGGGCCTCCCCCTCCTACGAGCAGTACTTC. The chain links TRBV2 to TRBJ2-7; D ambiguous. CDR1 and CDR2 from the germline V gene are SNHLY and FYNNEI. The CDR3 extends over 14 amino acids. V was shortened by 7 bases and J by 0 bases, with 13 bases between the two germline ends.

This clonotype was seen a handful of times. V and J are TRBV5-1 and TRBJ2-7; D is ambiguous. Germline V gene data show CDR1 as SGHRS and CDR2 as YFSETQ. CDR3 length equals 11 residues. Trimming removed 4 bases at V and 7 bases at J, with 9 bases between. In DNA, the CDR3 is TGCGCCAGCAGCAGAAACGATGAGCAGTACTTC. Protein: CASSRNDEQYF.

This chain connects TRBV6-1 to TRBJ2-3; tentatively, D is TRBD2 (6 bases). V gave up 6 bases and J gave up 0 bases, with 13 bases separating them. The germline CDR1 and CDR2 sequences are MNHNS and SASEGT. This CDR3 region has 15 residues. The CDR3 region has the DNA TGTGCCAGCAGCCGCGGGACTGCTAGCACAGATACGCAGTATTTT. This gives the protein CASSRGTASTDTQYF.

This clonotype has ten or more counts. The V and J genes are TRBV5-6 and TRBJ2-7; a weak D match, TRBD1 (6 bases). V lost 4 bases and J 5 bases, leaving 19 bases between the germline ends. CDR3 size: 15 residues. From germline, CDR1 is SGHDT and CDR2 YYEEEE. CDR3 residues: CASSATGKSIHEQYF. Here the CDR3 DNA reads TGTGCCAGCAGCGCCACAGGGAAAAGCATCCACGAGCAGTACTTC.

This clonotype has ten or more counts. The CDR3 region is CASSFGRGNGYTF. CDR3 DNA: TGTGCCAGCAGTTTCGGGCGAGGAAATGGCTACACCTTC. V and J are TRBV28 and TRBJ1-2; D call uncertain. Germline CDR1 and CDR2: MDHEN and SYDVKM. V gave up 3 bases and J gave up 6 bases, with 11 bases separating them. The CDR3 spans 13 residues.

The CDR3 region is CASSYLLRQGISYNEQFF. The CDR3 DNA reads TGTGCCAGCAGTTACCTGTTAAGACAGGGGATCTCCTACAATGAGCAGTTCTTC. The gene calls are TRBV6-2 or TRBV6-3 and TRBJ2-1; 8 bases map to TRBD1. V trimming: 2 bases; J trimming: 0 bases; junction bases outside the gene matches: 9. Germline V gives CDR1 MNHEY, CDR2 SVGEGT. The CDR3 covers 18 residues.

The rearrangement uses TRBV7-9 and TRBJ2-7; possibly TRBD2 for D (7 bases). Germline V gene sequence: CDR1 SEHNR, CDR2 FQNEAQ (reference sequence). V lost 1 base and J lost 0, with 13 bases in between. This CDR3 has 16 amino acids. DNA of the CDR3: TGTGCCAGCAGCTTAGACTATGGGGGGGCCTCCTACGAGCAGTACTTC. This translates into CASSLDYGGASYEQYF.

This clonotype has at least ten counts. The genes are TRBV7-9 and TRBJ1-1; possibly TRBD1 for D (5 bases). This CDR3 comprises 14 residues. With 5 bases removed from V and 1 base from J, the gap between germline ends came to 11 bases. Germline V gene data show CDR1 as SEHNR and CDR2 as FQNEAQ (reference sequence). The CDR3, as DNA: TGTGCCAGCAGCCTTCCAACAGGGAACACTGAAGCTTTCTTT. Its translation is CASSLPTGNTEAFF.

This clonotype was picked up many times. The rearrangement joins TRBV7-9 to TRBJ1-5; possible D gene TRBD1, 5 bases. Trimming took 5 bases from V and 6 from J, leaving 20 bases between them. Germline values: CDR1 SEHNR, CDR2 FQNEAQ (reference sequence). The CDR3 sequence is 16 residues long. The CDR3 here is CASSPTTGSGGQPQHF. The DNA for the CDR3 is TGTGCCAGCAGCCCCACTACGGGTTCGGGGGGTCAGCCCCAGCATTTT.

This clonotype was observed many times. The CDR3 sequence: CASSQPEGYNEQFF. In DNA form, the CDR3 reads TGTGCCAGTAGCCAGCCCGAGGGGTACAATGAGCAGTTCTTC. This rearrangement joins TRBV19 to TRBJ2-1; D is perhaps TRBD1 or TRBD2 (5 bases each). Germline assignment: CDR1 LNHDA and CDR2 SQIVND (reference sequence). CDR3 length: 14 residues. The V gene lost 6 bases and the J gene lost 4 bases, with 13 bases spanning the gap.

This clonotype was observed many times. The chain joins TRBV5-1 to TRBJ2-7; 8 nucleotides match TRBD1. V gave up 0 bases and J gave up 3 bases; unmatched junction bases: 8. The CDR3 spans 16 residues. Germline CDR1 reads SGHRS; CDR2 reads YFSETQ. The CDR3 nucleotides are TGCGCCAGCAGCTTGGGCGGACAGGGCATAGGCTACGAGCAGTACTTC. This gives the protein CASSLGGQGIGYEQYF.

This clonotype was counted many times. The genes are TRBV7-3 and TRBJ2-3; 10 bases line up with TRBD2. Germline lookup yields CDR1 SGHTA and CDR2 FQGTGA. This CDR3 comprises 17 residues. V gave up 4 bases and J gave up 0 bases; unmatched junction bases: 7. The CDR3 bases are TGTGCCAGCAGCTCCACGACTAGCGGGTCTAGCACAGATACGCAGTATTTT. It is translated as CASSSTTSGSSTDTQYF.

The gene calls are TRBV20-1 and TRBJ2-1; D unclear. Germline V gives CDR1 DFQATT, CDR2 SNEGSKA (reference sequence). The CDR3 is 11 residues long. V was clipped by 2 bases and J by 10 bases, with 9 bases between them. The CDR3 DNA reads TGCAGTGCTAGACTAGGTGGGGAGCAGTTCTTC. It translates to CSARLGGEQFF.